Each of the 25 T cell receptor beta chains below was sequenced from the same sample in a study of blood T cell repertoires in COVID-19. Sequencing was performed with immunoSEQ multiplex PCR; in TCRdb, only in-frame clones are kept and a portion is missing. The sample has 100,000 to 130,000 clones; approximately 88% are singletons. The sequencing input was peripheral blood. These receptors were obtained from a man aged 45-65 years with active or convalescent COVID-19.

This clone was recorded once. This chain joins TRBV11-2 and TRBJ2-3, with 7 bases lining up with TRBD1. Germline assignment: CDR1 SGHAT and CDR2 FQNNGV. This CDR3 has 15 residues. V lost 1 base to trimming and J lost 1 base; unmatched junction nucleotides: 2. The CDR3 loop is CASSLAGQGTDTQYF. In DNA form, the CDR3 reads TGTGCCAGCAGCTTAGCCGGACAGGGCACAGATACGCAGTATTTT.

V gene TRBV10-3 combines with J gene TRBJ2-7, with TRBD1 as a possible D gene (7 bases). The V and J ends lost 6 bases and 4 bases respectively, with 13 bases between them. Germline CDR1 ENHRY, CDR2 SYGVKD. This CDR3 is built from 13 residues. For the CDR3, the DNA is TGTGCCATCAGGGAGGGGGCGCGGTACGAGCAGTACTTC. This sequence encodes CAIREGARYEQYF.

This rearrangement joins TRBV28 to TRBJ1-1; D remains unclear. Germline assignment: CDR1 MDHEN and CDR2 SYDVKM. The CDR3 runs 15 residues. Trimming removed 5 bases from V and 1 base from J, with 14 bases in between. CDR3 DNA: TGTGCCAGCAGTCCATTTTCGGAGGCGAACACTGAAGCTTTCTTT. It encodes CASSPFSEANTEAFF.

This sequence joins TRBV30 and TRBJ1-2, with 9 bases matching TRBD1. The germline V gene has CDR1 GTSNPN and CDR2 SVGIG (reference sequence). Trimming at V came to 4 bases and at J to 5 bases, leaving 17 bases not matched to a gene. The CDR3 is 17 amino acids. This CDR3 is CAWTGGNRGQSPYGYTF. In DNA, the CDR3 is TGTGCCTGGACTGGGGGAAACAGGGGGCAATCCCCATATGGCTACACCTTC.

The CDR3: CASSDADRGPWQPQHF. CDR3 sequence (DNA): TGTGCCAGTAGTGACGCGGACAGGGGCCCGTGGCAGCCCCAGCATTTT. The chain carries TRBV19 and TRBJ1-5; 9 positions agree with TRBD1. V lost 5 bases, J lost 7 bases, and 12 bases stayed unmatched. Per the germline V gene, CDR1 is LNHDA and CDR2 is SQIVND (reference sequence). This CDR3 has 16 residues.

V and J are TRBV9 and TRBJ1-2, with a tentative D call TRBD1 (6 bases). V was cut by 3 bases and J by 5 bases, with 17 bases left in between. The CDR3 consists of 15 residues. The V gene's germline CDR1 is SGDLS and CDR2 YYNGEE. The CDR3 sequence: CASSARDNLRYGYTF. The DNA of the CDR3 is TGTGCCAGCAGCGCCCGGGACAACCTCCGGTATGGCTACACCTTC.

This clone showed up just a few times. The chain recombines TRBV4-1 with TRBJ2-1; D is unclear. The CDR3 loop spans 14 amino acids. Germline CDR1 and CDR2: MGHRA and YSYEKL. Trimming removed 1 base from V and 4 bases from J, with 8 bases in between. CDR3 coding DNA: TGCGCCAGCAGCCAAGGGTTTAGATACAATGAGCAGTTCTTC. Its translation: CASSQGFRYNEQFF.

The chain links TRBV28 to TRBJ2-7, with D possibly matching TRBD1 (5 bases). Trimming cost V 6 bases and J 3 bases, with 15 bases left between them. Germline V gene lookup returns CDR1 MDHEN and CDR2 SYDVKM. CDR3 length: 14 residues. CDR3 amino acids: CASRPGYLVYEQYF. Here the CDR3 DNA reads TGTGCCAGCAGGCCAGGGTATTTGGTCTACGAGCAGTACTTC.

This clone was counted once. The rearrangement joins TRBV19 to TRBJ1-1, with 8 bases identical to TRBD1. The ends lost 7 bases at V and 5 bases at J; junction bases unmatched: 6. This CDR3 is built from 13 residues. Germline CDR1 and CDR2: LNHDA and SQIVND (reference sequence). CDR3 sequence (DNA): TGTGCCAGTAAGGACAGGGAAAGAACTGAAGCTTTCTTT. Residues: CASKDRERTEAFF.

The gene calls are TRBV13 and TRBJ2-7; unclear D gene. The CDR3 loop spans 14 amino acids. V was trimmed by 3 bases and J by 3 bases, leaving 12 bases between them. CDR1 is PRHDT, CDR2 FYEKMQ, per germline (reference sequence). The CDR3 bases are TGTGCCAGCAGCTTTCCCTTAATAGACTACGAGCAGTACTTC. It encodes CASSFPLIDYEQYF.

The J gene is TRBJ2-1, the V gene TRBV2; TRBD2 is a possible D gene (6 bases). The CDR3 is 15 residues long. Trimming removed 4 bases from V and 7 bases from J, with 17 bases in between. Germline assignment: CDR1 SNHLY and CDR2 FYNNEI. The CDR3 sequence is CASSAWEDEKNEQFF. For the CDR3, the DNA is TGTGCCAGCAGTGCGTGGGAGGATGAAAAAAATGAGCAGTTCTTC.

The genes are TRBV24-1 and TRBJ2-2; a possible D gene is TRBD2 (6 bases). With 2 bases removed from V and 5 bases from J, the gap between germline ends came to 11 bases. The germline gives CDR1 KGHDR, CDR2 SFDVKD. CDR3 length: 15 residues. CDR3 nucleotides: TGTGCCACCAGTGATTGGGACTTCCGAACCGGGGAGCTGTTTTTT. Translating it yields CATSDWDFRTGELFF.

The CDR3 DNA follows: TGTGCCAGCAGCTTGGCGGGAGTCAGCACAGATACGCAGTATTTT. It yields the protein CASSLAGVSTDTQYF. The V call is TRBV11-2, the J call TRBJ2-3, with TRBD2 matching 7 bases. Germline-derived CDR1 and CDR2 are SGHAT and FQNNGV. This CDR3 comprises 15 residues. The ends lost 3 bases at V and 0 bases at J; junction bases unmatched: 3.

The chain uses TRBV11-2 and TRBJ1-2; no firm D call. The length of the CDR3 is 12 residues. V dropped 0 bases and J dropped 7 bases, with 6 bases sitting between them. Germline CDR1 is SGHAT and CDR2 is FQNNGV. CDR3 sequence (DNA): TGTGCCAGCAGCTTAGATGGTAGTGGCTACACCTTC. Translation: CASSLDGSGYTF.

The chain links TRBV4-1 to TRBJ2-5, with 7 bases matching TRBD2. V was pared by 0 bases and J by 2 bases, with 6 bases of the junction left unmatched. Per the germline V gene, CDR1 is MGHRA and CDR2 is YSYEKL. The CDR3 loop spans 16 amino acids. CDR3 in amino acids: CASSQDPGLRQETQYF. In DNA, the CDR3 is TGCGCCAGCAGCCAAGATCCGGGACTAAGGCAAGAGACCCAGTACTTC.

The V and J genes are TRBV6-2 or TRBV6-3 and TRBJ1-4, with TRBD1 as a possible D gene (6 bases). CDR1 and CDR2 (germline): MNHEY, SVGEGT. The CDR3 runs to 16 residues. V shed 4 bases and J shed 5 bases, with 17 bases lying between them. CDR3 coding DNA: TGTGCCAGCAGTTTTATTCCGGGACAAAGGAATGAAAAACTGTTTTTT. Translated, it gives CASSFIPGQRNEKLFF.

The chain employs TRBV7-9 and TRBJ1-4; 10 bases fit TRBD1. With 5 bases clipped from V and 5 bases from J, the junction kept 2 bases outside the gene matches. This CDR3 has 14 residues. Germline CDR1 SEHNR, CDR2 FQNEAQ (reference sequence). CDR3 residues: CASSPGQGNEKLFF. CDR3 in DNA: TGTGCCAGCAGCCCGGGACAGGGGAATGAAAAACTGTTTTTT. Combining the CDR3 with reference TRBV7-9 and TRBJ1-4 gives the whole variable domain DTGVSQNPRHKITKRGQNVTFRCDPISEHNRLYWYRQTLGQGPEFLTYFQNEAQLEKSRLLSDRFSAERPKGSFSTLEIQRTEQGDSAMYLCASSPGQGNEKLFFGSGTQLSVL.

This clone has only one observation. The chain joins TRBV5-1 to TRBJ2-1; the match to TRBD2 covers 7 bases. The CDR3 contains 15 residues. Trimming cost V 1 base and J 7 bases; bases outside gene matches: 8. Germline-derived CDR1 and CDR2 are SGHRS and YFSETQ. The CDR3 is CASSLLAGVPNEQFF. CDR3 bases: TGCGCCAGCAGCTTGTTGGCGGGAGTTCCGAATGAGCAGTTCTTC.

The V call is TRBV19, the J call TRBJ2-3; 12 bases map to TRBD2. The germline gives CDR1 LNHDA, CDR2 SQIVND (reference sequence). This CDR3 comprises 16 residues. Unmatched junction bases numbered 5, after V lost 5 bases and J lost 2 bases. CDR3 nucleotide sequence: TGTGCCAGTAGTCTCACTAGCGGGAGGTTCACAGATACGCAGTATTTT. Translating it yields CASSLTSGRFTDTQYF. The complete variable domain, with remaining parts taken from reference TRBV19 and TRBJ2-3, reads DGGITQSPKYLFRKEGQNVTLSCEQNLNHDAMYWYRQDPGQGLRLIYYSQIVNDFQKGDIAEGYSVSREKKESFPLTVTSAQKNPTAFYLCASSLTSGRFTDTQYFGPGTRLTVL.

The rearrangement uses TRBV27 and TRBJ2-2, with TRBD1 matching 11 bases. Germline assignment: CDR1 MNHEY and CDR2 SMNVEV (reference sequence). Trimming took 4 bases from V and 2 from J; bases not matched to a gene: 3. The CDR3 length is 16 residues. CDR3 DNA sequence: TGTGCCAGCAGTTCTTGGACAGGGGGCAACACCGGGGAGCTGTTTTTT. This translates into CASSSWTGGNTGELFF.

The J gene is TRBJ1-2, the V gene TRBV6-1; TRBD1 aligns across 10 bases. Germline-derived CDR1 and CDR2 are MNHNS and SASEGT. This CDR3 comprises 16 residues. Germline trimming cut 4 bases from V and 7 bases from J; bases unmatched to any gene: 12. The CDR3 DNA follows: TGTGCCAGCAGTGCGGACAGGGGGGCGACTATTGGTGGCTACACCTTC. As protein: CASSADRGATIGGYTF.

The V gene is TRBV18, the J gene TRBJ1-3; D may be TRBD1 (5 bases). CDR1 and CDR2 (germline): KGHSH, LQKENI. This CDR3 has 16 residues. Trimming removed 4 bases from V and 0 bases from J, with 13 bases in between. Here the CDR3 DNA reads TGTGCCAGCTCACAACCAGGCGGGACCTCTGGAAACACCATATATTTT. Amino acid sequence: CASSQPGGTSGNTIYF.

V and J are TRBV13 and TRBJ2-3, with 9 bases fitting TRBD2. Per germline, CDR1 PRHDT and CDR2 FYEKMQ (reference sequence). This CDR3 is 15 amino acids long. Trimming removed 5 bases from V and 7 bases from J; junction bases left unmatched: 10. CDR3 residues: CASSLAGSGRNTQYF. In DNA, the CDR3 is TGTGCCAGCAGCCTGGCGGGAAGCGGGAGGAATACGCAGTATTTT.

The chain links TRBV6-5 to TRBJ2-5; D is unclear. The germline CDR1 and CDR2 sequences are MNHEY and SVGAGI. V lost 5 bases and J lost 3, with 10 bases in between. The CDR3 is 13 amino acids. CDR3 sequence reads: CASSREPKETQYF. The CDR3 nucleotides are TGTGCCAGCAGTCGAGAACCAAAAGAGACCCAGTACTTC.

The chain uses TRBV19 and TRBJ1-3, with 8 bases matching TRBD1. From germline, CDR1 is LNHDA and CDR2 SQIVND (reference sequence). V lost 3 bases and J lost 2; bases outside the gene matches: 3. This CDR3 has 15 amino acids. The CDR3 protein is CASSIGRGPGNTIYF. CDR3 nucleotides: TGTGCCAGTAGTATCGGCAGGGGGCCTGGAAACACCATATATTTT.